The rows below give T cell receptor beta chains drawn from one sample of a study of metastatic and nonmetastatic thyroid tumors. TCRdb re-called the PCR reads through MiXCR. The repertoire includes more than 4,000 clones, 28% of them detected once, and more than 25% sits in the top ten. Source material: adjacent normal tissue. The receptor source for this set is a female donor with papillary thyroid cancer or a benign thyroid nodule (not recorded which). Some clones in this sample may be carry-over from other donors' samples. CDR3s include the opening cysteine and the closing phenylalanine or tryptophan. Fields, in order: V gene, clone size, CDR3 length, D gene, J gene, CDR3 protein, CDR3 DNA. The D gene is left open where the match is weak. Rows give clone size only sometimes, using once, few, many, or a class for an expanded clone.

v_gene: TRBV11-3; abundance: once; len: 15; d_gene: TRBD1; j_gene: TRBJ1-2; CDR3aa: CASSFSTGAAYGYTF; CDR3nt: TGTGCCAGCAGCTTTTCGACAGGGGCGGCCTATGGCTACACCTTC
v_gene: TRBV15; abundance: few; len: 16; d_gene: TRBD1; j_gene: TRBJ1-1; CDR3aa: CATSRQRTGLNSVAFF; CDR3nt: TGTGCCACCAGCAGACAACGGACAGGGTTGAATTCGGTAGCTTTCTTT
v_gene: TRBV28; abundance: few; len: 16; d_gene: TRBD1; j_gene: TRBJ1-1; CDR3aa: CASTAPGGKADTEAFF; CDR3nt: TGTGCCAGCACCGCACCAGGGGGCAAGGCGGACACTGAAGCTTTCTTT
v_gene: TRBV7-3; abundance: medium-sized; len: 12; d_gene: .; j_gene: TRBJ2-1; CDR3aa: CASSSRQGGKFF; CDR3nt: TGTGCCAGCAGCTCCCGACAGGGAGGAAAGTTCTTC
v_gene: TRBV10-2; abundance: .; len: 14; d_gene: TRBD2; j_gene: TRBJ2-2; CDR3aa: CASRTSGNTGELFF; CDR3nt: TGCGCCAGCAGGACTAGCGGGAACACCGGGGAGCTGTTTTTT
v_gene: TRBV9; abundance: .; len: 14; d_gene: .; j_gene: TRBJ2-7; CDR3aa: CASSVGGSLLEQYF; CDR3nt: TGTGCCAGCAGCGTAGGAGGGAGTTTACTCGAGCAGTACTTC
v_gene: TRBV29-1; abundance: medium-sized; len: 14; d_gene: TRBD2; j_gene: TRBJ2-1; CDR3aa: CSVDGLAGAGEQFF; CDR3nt: TGCAGCGTTGATGGACTAGCGGGAGCAGGTGAGCAGTTCTTC
v_gene: TRBV7-2; abundance: many; len: 15; d_gene: TRBD1; j_gene: TRBJ1-2; CDR3aa: CASSLAGGQGYGYTF; CDR3nt: TGTGCCAGCAGCTTAGCGGGGGGACAGGGCTATGGCTACACCTTC
v_gene: TRBV7-6; abundance: many; len: 11; d_gene: .; j_gene: TRBJ2-2; CDR3aa: CASSLLGELFF; CDR3nt: TGTGCCAGCAGCTTACTCGGGGAGCTGTTTTTT
v_gene: TRBV7-2; abundance: .; len: 18; d_gene: TRBD2; j_gene: TRBJ2-3; CDR3aa: CASSLAPGLAGVADTQYF; CDR3nt: TGTGCCAGCAGCTTAGCCCCTGGACTAGCGGGAGTAGCGGATACGCAGTATTTT
v_gene: TRBV2; abundance: medium-sized; len: 14; d_gene: TRBD1; j_gene: TRBJ2-3; CDR3aa: CASSMDRDGDTQYF; CDR3nt: TGTGCCAGCAGTATGGACAGGGATGGAGATACGCAGTATTTT
v_gene: TRBV27; abundance: .; len: 12; d_gene: .; j_gene: TRBJ2-2; CDR3aa: CASSPGAGELFF; CDR3nt: TGTGCCAGCAGCCCGGGAGCAGGGGAGCTGTTTTTT
v_gene: TRBV18; abundance: many; len: 18; d_gene: .; j_gene: TRBJ2-3; CDR3aa: CASSPQGGASLSTDTQYF; CDR3nt: TGTGCCAGCTCACCACAAGGGGGAGCGTCCCTCAGCACAGATACGCAGTATTTT
v_gene: TRBV6-1; abundance: .; len: 14; d_gene: .; j_gene: TRBJ1-1; CDR3aa: CASSLTGIDTEAFF; CDR3nt: TGTGCCAGCAGCCTCACAGGGATTGACACTGAAGCTTTCTTT
v_gene: TRBV6-1; abundance: few; len: 12; d_gene: .; j_gene: TRBJ1-1; CDR3aa: CASSETGIEAFF; CDR3nt: TGTGCCAGCAGTGAGACCGGAATTGAAGCTTTCTTT
v_gene: TRBV28; abundance: .; len: 16; d_gene: .; j_gene: TRBJ2-6; CDR3aa: CASSSRCVAVANVLTF; CDR3nt: TGTGCCAGCAGTTCCCGGTGTGTTGCTGTGGCCAACGTCCTGACTTTC
v_gene: TRBV28; abundance: large; len: 18; d_gene: TRBD2; j_gene: TRBJ2-1; CDR3aa: CASSLAGSGRARYNEQFF; CDR3nt: TGTGCCAGCAGTTTAGCGGGTAGCGGGAGGGCCAGGTACAATGAGCAGTTCTTC
v_gene: TRBV11-2; abundance: many; len: 17; d_gene: .; j_gene: TRBJ1-1; CDR3aa: CASSLKGSTVANTEAFF; CDR3nt: TGTGCCAGCAGCTTAAAAGGGTCCACGGTAGCGAACACTGAAGCTTTCTTT
v_gene: TRBV27; abundance: .; len: 15; d_gene: .; j_gene: TRBJ2-2; CDR3aa: CASSERAQNTGEPFF; CDR3nt: TGTGCCAGCAGTGAACGGGCGCAGAACACCGGGGAGCCGTTTTTT
v_gene: TRBV4-1; abundance: .; len: 14; d_gene: .; j_gene: TRBJ2-5; CDR3aa: CASSQFEHGETQYF; CDR3nt: TGCGCCAGCAGCCAATTCGAGCACGGCGAGACCCAGTACTTC
v_gene: TRBV4-1; abundance: .; len: 14; d_gene: .; j_gene: TRBJ1-1; CDR3aa: CASSQESLNTEAFF; CDR3nt: TGCGCCAGCAGCCAAGAGAGCCTGAACACTGAAGCTTTCTTT
v_gene: TRBV2; abundance: few; len: 10; d_gene: .; j_gene: TRBJ2-7; CDR3aa: CASSEYEQYF; CDR3nt: TGTGCCAGCAGTGAGTACGAGCAGTACTTC
v_gene: TRBV3-1; abundance: .; len: 15; d_gene: .; j_gene: TRBJ2-5; CDR3aa: CASSQGATTQETQYF; CDR3nt: TGTGCCAGCAGCCAAGGAGCGACTACCCAAGAGACCCAGTACTTC
v_gene: TRBV11-3; abundance: .; len: 13; d_gene: .; j_gene: TRBJ2-1; CDR3aa: CASSLGFGNEQFF; CDR3nt: TGTGCCAGCAGCTTAGGGTTCGGAAATGAGCAGTTCTTC
v_gene: TRBV4-1; abundance: few; len: 16; d_gene: .; j_gene: TRBJ1-2; CDR3aa: CASSVSWEGTNYGYTF; CDR3nt: TGCGCCAGCAGCGTAAGTTGGGAAGGGACCAACTATGGCTACACCTTC
v_gene: TRBV6-1; abundance: medium-sized; len: 14; d_gene: TRBD1; j_gene: TRBJ1-4; CDR3aa: CASRGDRANEKLFF; CDR3nt: TGTGCCAGCAGGGGAGACAGGGCTAATGAAAAACTGTTTTTT
v_gene: TRBV12-3/TRBV12-4; abundance: .; len: 13; d_gene: .; j_gene: TRBJ2-7; CDR3aa: CASSLYREHEQYF; CDR3nt: TGTGCCAGCAGTTTATACAGGGAACACGAGCAGTACTTC
v_gene: TRBV30; abundance: .; len: 11; d_gene: .; j_gene: TRBJ2-7; CDR3aa: CSWSPLYEQYF; CDR3nt: TGTTCCTGGAGTCCCCTCTACGAGCAGTACTTC
v_gene: TRBV19; abundance: many; len: 15; d_gene: .; j_gene: TRBJ1-2; CDR3aa: CASRRSGAQGQGYTF; CDR3nt: TGTGCCAGTAGACGATCCGGGGCCCAGGGCCAAGGCTACACCTTC
v_gene: TRBV4-1; abundance: .; len: 16; d_gene: .; j_gene: TRBJ2-7; CDR3aa: CASSPHSRDPLYEQYF; CDR3nt: TGCGCCAGCAGCCCCCATTCCCGGGACCCCCTCTACGAGCAGTACTTC
v_gene: TRBV9; abundance: medium-sized; len: 16; d_gene: TRBD1; j_gene: TRBJ2-1; CDR3aa: CASSEFTGGANNEQFF; CDR3nt: TGTGCCAGCAGCGAATTCACAGGGGGCGCGAATAATGAGCAGTTCTTC
v_gene: TRBV18; abundance: .; len: 15; d_gene: .; j_gene: TRBJ2-7; CDR3aa: CASSPAPGHPYEQYF; CDR3nt: TGTGCCAGCTCACCAGCACCGGGACATCCATACGAGCAGTACTTC
v_gene: TRBV4-1; abundance: .; len: 16; d_gene: .; j_gene: TRBJ2-1; CDR3aa: CASSLPKGRLSNEQFF; CDR3nt: TGCGCCAGCAGCCTCCCTAAGGGTCGACTCTCCAATGAGCAGTTCTTC
v_gene: TRBV9; abundance: .; len: 12; d_gene: .; j_gene: TRBJ2-2; CDR3aa: CGCSVDTGELFF; CDR3nt: TGTGGGTGCAGCGTAGACACCGGGGAGCTGTTTTTT
v_gene: TRBV28; abundance: medium-sized; len: 12; d_gene: .; j_gene: TRBJ2-7; CDR3aa: CASNQAYYEQYF; CDR3nt: TGTGCCAGCAATCAGGCTTACTACGAGCAGTACTTC
v_gene: TRBV29-1; abundance: few; len: 13; d_gene: TRBD1; j_gene: TRBJ2-1; CDR3aa: CSADRGYINEQFF; CDR3nt: TGCAGCGCAGACAGGGGCTATATCAATGAGCAGTTCTTC
v_gene: TRBV20-1; abundance: once; len: 15; d_gene: TRBD1; j_gene: TRBJ2-2; CDR3aa: CSARPDRERAGELFF; CDR3nt: TGCAGTGCTAGGCCCGACAGGGAGAGGGCCGGGGAGCTGTTTTTT
v_gene: TRBV2; abundance: few; len: 13; d_gene: .; j_gene: TRBJ1-2; CDR3aa: CASSDTSYHGYTF; CDR3nt: TGTGCCAGCAGTGACACCTCTTACCATGGCTACACCTTC
v_gene: TRBV4-2; abundance: .; len: 16; d_gene: TRBD2; j_gene: TRBJ2-3; CDR3aa: CASSRTSGRLSDTQYF; CDR3nt: TGTGCCAGCAGCAGAACTAGCGGGAGGTTATCAGATACGCAGTATTTT
v_gene: TRBV7-8; abundance: .; len: 17; d_gene: .; j_gene: TRBJ2-2; CDR3aa: CASSQAGSSWNTGELFF; CDR3nt: TGTGCCAGCAGCCAGGCCGGTTCTTCGTGGAACACCGGGGAGCTGTTTTTT
v_gene: TRBV5-1; abundance: .; len: 16; d_gene: TRBD2; j_gene: TRBJ2-3; CDR3aa: CASSLRGVLREDTQYF; CDR3nt: TGCGCCAGCAGCTTGCGGGGGGTACTAAGAGAGGATACGCAGTATTTT
v_gene: TRBV6-1; abundance: .; len: 13; d_gene: TRBD2; j_gene: TRBJ2-7; CDR3aa: CAILAASSYEQYF; CDR3nt: TGTGCCATTCTAGCGGCAAGCTCCTACGAGCAGTACTTC
v_gene: TRBV12-3/TRBV12-4; abundance: large; len: 13; d_gene: .; j_gene: TRBJ2-7; CDR3aa: CASSPSQGREQYF; CDR3nt: TGTGCCAGCAGTCCTTCCCAGGGGAGGGAGCAGTACTTC
v_gene: TRBV20-1; abundance: large; len: 16; d_gene: .; j_gene: TRBJ1-5; CDR3aa: CSARDVKGQGGQPQHF; CDR3nt: TGCAGTGCTAGAGATGTTAAGGGGCAGGGTGGTCAGCCCCAGCATTTT